The text below deals with one TCR beta chain. The assay was immunoSEQ multiplex PCR, and TCRdb's table has in-frame clones only and misses some. The sample carries roughly 20,000 clones, roughly nine tenths recorded once. This sample is drawn from a study of blood T cell repertoires in COVID-19. The sequence was collected from a man aged 60 to 75 with active COVID-19. Sequencing was done on a sample of peripheral blood.

The CDR3 spells CASSFKSKGLAGTEQFF. Here the CDR3 DNA reads TGTGCCAGCAGTTTTAAATCAAAGGGACTAGCGGGGACTGAGCAGTTCTTC. This chain links TRBV28 with TRBJ2-1; TRBD2 matches at 13 bases. Germline V gives CDR1 MDHEN, CDR2 SYDVKM. This CDR3 comprises 17 residues. Trimming at V came to 3 bases and at J to 9 bases, leaving 11 bases not matched to a gene.